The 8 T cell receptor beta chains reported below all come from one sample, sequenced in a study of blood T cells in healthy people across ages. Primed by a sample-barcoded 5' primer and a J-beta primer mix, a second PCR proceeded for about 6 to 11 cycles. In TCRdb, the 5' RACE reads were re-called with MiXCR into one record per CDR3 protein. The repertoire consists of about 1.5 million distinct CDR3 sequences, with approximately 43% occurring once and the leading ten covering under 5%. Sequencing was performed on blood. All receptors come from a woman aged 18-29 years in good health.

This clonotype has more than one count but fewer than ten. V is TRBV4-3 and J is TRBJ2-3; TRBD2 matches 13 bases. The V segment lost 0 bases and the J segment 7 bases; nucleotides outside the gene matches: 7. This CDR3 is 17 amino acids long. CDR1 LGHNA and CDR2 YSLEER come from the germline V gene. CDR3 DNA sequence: TGCGCCAGCAGCCAAGAAGGAACTAGCGGGGGGGCTAATACGCAGTATTTT. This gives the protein CASSQEGTSGGANTQYF.

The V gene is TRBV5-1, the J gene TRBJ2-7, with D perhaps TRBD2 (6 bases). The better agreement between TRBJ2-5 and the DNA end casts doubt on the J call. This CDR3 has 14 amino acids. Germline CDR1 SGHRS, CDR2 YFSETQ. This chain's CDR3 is CASSLAPGEETQYF. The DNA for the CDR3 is TGCGCCAGCAGCTTGGCTCCGGGGGAGGAGACCCAGTACTTC.

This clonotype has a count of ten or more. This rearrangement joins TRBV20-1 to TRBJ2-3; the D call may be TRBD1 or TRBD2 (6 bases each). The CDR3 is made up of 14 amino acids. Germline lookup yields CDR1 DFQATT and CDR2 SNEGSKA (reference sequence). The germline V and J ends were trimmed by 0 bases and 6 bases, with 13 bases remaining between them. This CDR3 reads CSARDRRGRDTQYF. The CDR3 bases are TGCAGTGCTAGAGACCGGAGGGGGAGGGATACGCAGTATTTT.

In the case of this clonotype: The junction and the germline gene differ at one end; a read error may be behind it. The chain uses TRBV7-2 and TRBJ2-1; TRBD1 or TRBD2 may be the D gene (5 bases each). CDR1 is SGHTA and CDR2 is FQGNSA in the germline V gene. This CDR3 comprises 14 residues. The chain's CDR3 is CVSSFGTDYNEQFF. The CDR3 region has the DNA TGTGTCAGCAGCTTCGGGACCGATTACAATGAGCAGTTCTTC. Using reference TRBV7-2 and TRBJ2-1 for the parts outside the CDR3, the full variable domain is GAGVSQSPSNKVTEKGKDVELRCDPISGHTALYWYRQSLGQGLEFLIYFQGNSAPDKSGLPSDRFSAERTGGSVSTLTIQRTQQEDSAVYLCVSSFGTDYNEQFFGPGTRLTVL.

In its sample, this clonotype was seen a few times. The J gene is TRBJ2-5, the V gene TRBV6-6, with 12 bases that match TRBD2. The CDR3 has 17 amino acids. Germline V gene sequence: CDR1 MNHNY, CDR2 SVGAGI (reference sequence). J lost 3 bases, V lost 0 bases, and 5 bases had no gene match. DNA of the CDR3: TGTGCCAGCAGTTACTCGAGGACTAGCGGGATTAAAGAGACCCAGTACTTC. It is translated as CASSYSRTSGIKETQYF.

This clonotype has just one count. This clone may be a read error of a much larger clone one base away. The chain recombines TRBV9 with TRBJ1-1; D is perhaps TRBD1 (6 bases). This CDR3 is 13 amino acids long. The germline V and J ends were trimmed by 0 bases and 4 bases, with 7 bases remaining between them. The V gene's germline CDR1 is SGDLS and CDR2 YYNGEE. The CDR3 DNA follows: TGTGCCAGCAGCGTAGACAGGGTCACTGAAGCTTTCTTT. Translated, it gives CASSVDRVTEAFF.

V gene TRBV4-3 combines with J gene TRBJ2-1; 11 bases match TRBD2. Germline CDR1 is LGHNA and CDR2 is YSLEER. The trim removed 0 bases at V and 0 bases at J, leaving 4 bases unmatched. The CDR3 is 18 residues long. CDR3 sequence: CASSQDPGTSGSYNEQFF. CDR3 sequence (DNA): TGCGCCAGCAGCCAAGACCCCGGGACTAGCGGCTCCTACAATGAGCAGTTCTTC.

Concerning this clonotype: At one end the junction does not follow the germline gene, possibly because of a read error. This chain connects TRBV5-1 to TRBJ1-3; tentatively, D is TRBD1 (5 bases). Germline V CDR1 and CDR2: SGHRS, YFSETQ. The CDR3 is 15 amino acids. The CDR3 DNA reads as TGCGCCAGCAGATTGGCAGGGAACTCTGGAAACACCATATATTTT. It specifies CASRLAGNSGNTIYF. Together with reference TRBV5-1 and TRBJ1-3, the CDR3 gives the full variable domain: KAGVTQTPRYLIKTRGQQVTLSCSPISGHRSVSWYQQTPGQGLQFLFEYFSETQRNKGNFPGRFSGRQFSNSRSEMNVSTLELGDSALYLCASRLAGNSGNTIYFGEGSWLTVV.